This T cell receptor (beta chain) comes out of a study of blood T cell repertoires in COVID-19. As for the study in general: From the United States, Italy and Spain came samples of acute and convalescent COVID-19. The analysed material was cDNA or gDNA that came from T cells, B-cell-depleted T cells, or PBMCs.

Authors' data handling: Counts of nucleated cells, estimated from reference gene primer amplification, were obtained. Here immunoSEQ multiplex PCR was the method, and the copy in TCRdb shows in-frame clones only, minus some. Clone size and V and J calls were adopted from that table, with D and trimming inferred from the DNA. Among 97,000 or so clones listed, roughly 85% were seen once. The CDR3 sequence is 14 residues long. Germline CDR1 and CDR2: SEHNR and FQNEAQ (reference sequence). V was cut by 3 bases and J by 3 bases, with 9 bases left in between. This TCR was sampled from a middle-aged man with active COVID-19. The chain carries TRBV7-9 and TRBJ1-5; a weak D match, TRBD1 (5 bases). The sequenced material came from peripheral blood. As DNA, the CDR3 is TGTGCCAGCAGCTTGATGGACACCAATCAGCCCCAGCATTTT. Protein product: CASSLMDTNQPQHF.